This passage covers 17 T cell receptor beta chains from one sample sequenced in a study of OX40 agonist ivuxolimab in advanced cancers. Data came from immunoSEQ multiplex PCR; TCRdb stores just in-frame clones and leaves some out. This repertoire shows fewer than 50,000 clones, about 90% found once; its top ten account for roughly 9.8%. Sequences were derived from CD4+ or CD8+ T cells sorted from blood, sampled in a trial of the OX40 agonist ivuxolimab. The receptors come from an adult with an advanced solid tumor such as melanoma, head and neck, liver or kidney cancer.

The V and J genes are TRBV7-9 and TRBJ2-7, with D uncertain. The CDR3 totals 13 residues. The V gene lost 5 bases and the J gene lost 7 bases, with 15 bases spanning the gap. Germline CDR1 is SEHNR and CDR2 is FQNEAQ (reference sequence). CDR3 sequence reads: CASSPIGSREQYV. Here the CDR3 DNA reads TGTGCCAGCAGCCCGATCGGCTCTCGGGAGCAGTACGTC.

The CDR3 DNA follows: TGTGCCAGCAGTTTAACCGGGGGGGGTGAAGCTTTCTTT. Translating it yields CASSLTGGGEAFF. This chain connects TRBV28 to TRBJ1-1; possibly TRBD1 for D (5 bases). Trimming removed 2 bases at V and 7 bases at J, with 11 bases between. Germline V gene data show CDR1 as MDHEN and CDR2 as SYDVKM. The CDR3 is 13 residues long.

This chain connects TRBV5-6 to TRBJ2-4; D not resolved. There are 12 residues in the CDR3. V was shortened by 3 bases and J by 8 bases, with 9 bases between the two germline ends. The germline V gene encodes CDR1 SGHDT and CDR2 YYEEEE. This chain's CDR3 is CASSSSIDIQYF. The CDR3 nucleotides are TGTGCCAGCAGCTCGTCAATTGACATTCAGTACTTC.

The CDR3 nucleotides read TGTGCCAGCAGCCAAGAGGTCCGTCCAGATACGCAGTATTTT. Protein sequence: CASSQEVRPDTQYF. The chain couples TRBV14 to TRBJ2-3, with D uncertain. Germline V lookup: CDR1 SGHDN, CDR2 FVKESK. Trimming removed 0 bases from V and 4 bases from J, with 8 bases in between. The CDR3 has 14 residues. The entire variable domain, with the rest obtained from reference TRBV14 and TRBJ2-3, is as follows: EAGVTQFPSHSVIEKGQTVTLRCDPISGHDNLYWYRRVMGKEIKFLLHFVKESKQDESGMPNNRFLAERTGGTYSTLKVQPAELEDSGVYFCASSQEVRPDTQYFGPGTRLTVL.

CDR3 sequence reads: CASSPLLVSWQYF. The CDR3 region has the DNA TGTGCCAGCAGTCCCCTTTTAGTCTCATGGCAGTACTTC. This chain joins TRBV28 and TRBJ2-7; D is unclear. The CDR3 is 13 amino acids. Trimming stripped 5 bases from V and 9 bases from J, with 17 bases between. Germline V lookup: CDR1 MDHEN, CDR2 SYDVKM.

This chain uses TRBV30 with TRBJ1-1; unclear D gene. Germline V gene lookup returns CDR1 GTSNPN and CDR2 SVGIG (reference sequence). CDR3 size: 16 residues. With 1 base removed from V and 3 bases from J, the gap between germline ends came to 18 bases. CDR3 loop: CAWSGLSAGKYTEAFF. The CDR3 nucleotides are TGTGCCTGGAGTGGGCTCTCTGCCGGGAAGTACACTGAAGCTTTCTTT.

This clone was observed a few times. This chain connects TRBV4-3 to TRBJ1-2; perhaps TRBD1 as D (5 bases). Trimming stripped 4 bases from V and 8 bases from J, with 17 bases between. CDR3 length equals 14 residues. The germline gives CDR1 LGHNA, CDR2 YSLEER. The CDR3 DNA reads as TGCGCCAGCAGCCGATTGGGGGAGGGGAGAGGCTACACCTTC. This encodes CASSRLGEGRGYTF.

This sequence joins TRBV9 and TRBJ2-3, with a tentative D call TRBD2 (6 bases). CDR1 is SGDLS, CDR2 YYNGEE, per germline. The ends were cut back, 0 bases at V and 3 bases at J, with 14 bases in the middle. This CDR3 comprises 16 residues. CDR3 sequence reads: CASSVATGEWTDTQYF. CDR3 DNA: TGTGCCAGCAGCGTAGCGACGGGAGAATGGACAGATACGCAGTATTTT.

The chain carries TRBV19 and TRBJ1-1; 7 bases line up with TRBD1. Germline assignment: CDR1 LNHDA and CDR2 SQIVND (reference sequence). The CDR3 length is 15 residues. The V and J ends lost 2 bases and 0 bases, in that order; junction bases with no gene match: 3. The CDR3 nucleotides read TGTGCCAGTAGTATATGGGACAGCATGAACACTGAAGCTTTCTTT. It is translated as CASSIWDSMNTEAFF.

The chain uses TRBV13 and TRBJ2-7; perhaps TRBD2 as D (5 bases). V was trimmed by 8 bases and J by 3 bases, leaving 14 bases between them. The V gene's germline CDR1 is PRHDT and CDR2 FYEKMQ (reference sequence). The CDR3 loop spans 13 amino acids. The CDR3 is CASGLTRSYEQYF. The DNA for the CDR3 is TGTGCCAGCGGATTAACTAGGAGCTACGAGCAGTACTTC.

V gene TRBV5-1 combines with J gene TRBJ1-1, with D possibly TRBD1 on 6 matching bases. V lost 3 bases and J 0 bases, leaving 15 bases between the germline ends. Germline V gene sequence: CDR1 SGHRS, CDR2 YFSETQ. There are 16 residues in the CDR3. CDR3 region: CASSYYTTGMNTEAFF. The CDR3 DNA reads TGCGCCAGCAGCTATTATACCACAGGGATGAACACTGAAGCTTTCTTT.

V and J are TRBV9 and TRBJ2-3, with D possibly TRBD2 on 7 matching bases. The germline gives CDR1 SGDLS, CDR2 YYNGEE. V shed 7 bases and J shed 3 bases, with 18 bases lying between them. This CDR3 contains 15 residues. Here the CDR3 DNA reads TGTGCCAGCGGAAGAGGGGGGGCGGCGACAGATACGCAGTATTTT. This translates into CASGRGGAATDTQYF.

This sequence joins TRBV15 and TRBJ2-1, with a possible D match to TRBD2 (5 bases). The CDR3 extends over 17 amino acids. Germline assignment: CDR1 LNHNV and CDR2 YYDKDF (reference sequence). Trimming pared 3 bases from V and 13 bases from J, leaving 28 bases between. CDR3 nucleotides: TGTGCCACCAGCAGCGACCCCTCGGAGGTAGTATTCCCCCCTCAGTTCTTC. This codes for CATSSDPSEVVFPPQFF.

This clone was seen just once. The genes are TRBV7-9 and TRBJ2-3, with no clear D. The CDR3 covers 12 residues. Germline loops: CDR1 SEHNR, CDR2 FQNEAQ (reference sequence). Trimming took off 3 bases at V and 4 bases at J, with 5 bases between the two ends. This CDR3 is CASSLSSDTQYF. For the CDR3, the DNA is TGTGCCAGCAGCTTGAGTTCAGATACGCAGTATTTT. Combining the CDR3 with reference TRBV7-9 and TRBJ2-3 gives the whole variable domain DTGVSQNPRHKITKRGQNVTFRCDPISEHNRLYWYRQTLGQGPEFLTYFQNEAQLEKSRLLSDRFSAERPKGSFSTLEIQRTEQGDSAMYLCASSLSSDTQYFGPGTRLTVL.

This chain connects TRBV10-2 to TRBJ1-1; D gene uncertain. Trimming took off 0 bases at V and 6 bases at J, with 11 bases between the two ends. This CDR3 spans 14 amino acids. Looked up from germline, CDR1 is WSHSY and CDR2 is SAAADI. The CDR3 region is CASSESGFGAEAFF. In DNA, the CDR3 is TGCGCCAGCAGTGAGTCGGGATTCGGGGCTGAAGCTTTCTTT.

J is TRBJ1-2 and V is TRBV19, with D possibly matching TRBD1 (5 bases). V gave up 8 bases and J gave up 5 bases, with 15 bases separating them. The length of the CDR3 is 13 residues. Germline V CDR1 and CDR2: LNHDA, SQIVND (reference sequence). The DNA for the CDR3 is TGTGCCAGTGACGACGGGGCGGCGTATGGCTACACCTTC. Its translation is CASDDGAAYGYTF.

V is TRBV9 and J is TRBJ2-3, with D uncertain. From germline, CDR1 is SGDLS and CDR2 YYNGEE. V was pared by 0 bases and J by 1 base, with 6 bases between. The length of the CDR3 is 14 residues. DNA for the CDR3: TGTGCCAGCAGCGTAGATACAGGCACAGATACGCAGTATTTT. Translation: CASSVDTGTDTQYF.